Listed here are 9 T cell receptor beta chains from one sample, sequenced in a study of cytomegalovirus exposure and HLA in healthy donors. Both 60 Vbeta primers and 13 Jbeta primers went into the PCR. Produced via immunoSEQ multiplex PCR; TCRdb's table is partial and in-frame only. The data contain some 62,000 clones, more than 75% of them seen just once; the ten biggest clones take up about 1.5%. Input material: PBMCs. These receptors were obtained from a man younger than 35 in good health and CMV-seronegative.

The rearrangement links TRBV28 to TRBJ1-3; no firm D call. The ends were cut back, 7 bases at V and 3 bases at J, with 13 bases in the middle. CDR1 and CDR2 from the germline V gene are MDHEN and SYDVKM. This CDR3 is 14 amino acids long. The CDR3 DNA reads TGTGCCAGCACCCTCGCCGCGAATGGAAACACCATATATTTT. Translating it yields CASTLAANGNTIYF.

The V and J genes are TRBV6-5 and TRBJ1-2, with a tentative D call TRBD1 (5 bases). V was clipped by 1 base and J by 3 bases, with 6 bases between them. The germline CDR1 and CDR2 sequences are MNHEY and SVGAGI. This CDR3 comprises 13 residues. Here the CDR3 reads CASSYWGDYGYTF. The CDR3 nucleotides are TGTGCCAGCAGTTACTGGGGGGACTATGGCTACACCTTC.

V and J are TRBV4-1 and TRBJ2-7; 8 bases agree with TRBD2. CDR1 and CDR2 from the germline V gene are MGHRA and YSYEKL. The CDR3 spans 13 residues. The trim removed 1 base at V and 10 bases at J, leaving 6 bases unmatched. The CDR3 DNA reads TGCGCCAGCAGCCAAGTCTCACGGGGGGGCCAGTACTTC. Amino acid sequence: CASSQVSRGGQYF.

The gene calls are TRBV7-3 and TRBJ2-3; TRBD1 might be the D (5 bases). This CDR3 contains 14 residues. Germline lookup yields CDR1 SGHTA and CDR2 FQGTGA. The V gene lost 2 bases and the J gene lost 6 bases, with 12 bases spanning the gap. The CDR3 region is CASSLYAGLDTQYF. The DNA for the CDR3 is TGTGCCAGCAGCTTATATGCAGGGTTGGATACGCAGTATTTT.

This clone was observed once. V and J are TRBV29-1 and TRBJ1-2, with D uncertain. CDR1 and CDR2 (germline): SQVTM, ANQGSEA. V lost 0 bases to trimming and J lost 5 bases, with 7 bases between them. This CDR3 spans 12 amino acids. The CDR3 loop is CSVEDNSYGYTF. The CDR3 DNA is TGCAGCGTTGAAGATAACAGTTATGGCTACACCTTC.

The V gene is TRBV30, the J gene TRBJ2-2; D perhaps matches TRBD2 (5 bases). Per germline, CDR1 GTSNPN and CDR2 SVGIG (reference sequence). The CDR3 is 13 residues long. Trimming left V 4 bases short and J 0 bases short, with 6 bases between. The CDR3: CAWTGTNTGELFF. CDR3 in DNA: TGTGCCTGGACGGGGACGAACACCGGGGAGCTGTTTTTT.

This clone was seen just once. The V and J genes are TRBV6-5 and TRBJ1-2, with 10 bases that match TRBD1. With 6 bases clipped from V and 6 bases from J, the junction kept 7 bases outside the gene matches. The CDR3 is made up of 14 amino acids. Germline assignment: CDR1 MNHEY and CDR2 SVGAGI. CDR3 residues: CASRRQGARDGYTF. Written as DNA, the CDR3 is TGTGCCAGCAGGAGACAGGGGGCGAGGGATGGCTACACCTTC.

The V gene is TRBV7-9, the J gene TRBJ2-1, with 8 bases lining up with TRBD1. The CDR3 has 16 amino acids. V lost 4 bases and J lost 3; bases outside the gene matches: 8. Germline V gene sequence: CDR1 SEHNR, CDR2 FQNEAQ (reference sequence). The CDR3 region has the DNA TGTGCCAGCAGCTCAGCGGACAGGGCGATCTACAATGAGCAGTTCTTC. Its protein is CASSSADRAIYNEQFF.

This clone came up once. The chain joins TRBV27 to TRBJ2-7; 7 bases line up with TRBD1. J was trimmed by 11 bases and V by 2 bases; bases with no gene match: 6. Per germline, CDR1 MNHEY and CDR2 SMNVEV (reference sequence). The CDR3 loop spans 12 amino acids. The CDR3 DNA reads as TGTGCCAGCAGTTTAGGGACAGAGGAAAAGTACTTC. Residues: CASSLGTEEKYF.